These 7 T cell receptor beta chains share one sample of origin, sequenced in a study of T cell repertoires and HLA-DP antigens. Antigens for these TCRs are unknown. Sequencing was performed with immunoSEQ multiplex PCR; in TCRdb, only in-frame clones are kept and a portion is missing. This sample has some 110,000 clones, with 92% found just once. Sequencing input: CD4+ T cells from PBMCs. Every receptor here comes from a woman younger than 35 in good health and CMV-seronegative.

The J gene is TRBJ2-7, the V gene TRBV30; 7 bases fit TRBD1. Germline V gene data show CDR1 as GTSNPN and CDR2 as SVGIG (reference sequence). The CDR3 is made up of 16 amino acids. The junction had 14 bases not matched to a gene; V was cut back by 3 bases and J by 3 bases. The CDR3 loop is CAWRRPLGQKNYEQYF. CDR3 DNA sequence: TGTGCCTGGAGGCGACCTTTGGGACAGAAAAACTACGAGCAGTACTTC.

The chain is built from TRBV28 and TRBJ1-5, with D possibly TRBD1 on 5 matching bases. The CDR3 spans 17 residues. Germline V lookup: CDR1 MDHEN, CDR2 SYDVKM. The germline V and J ends were trimmed by 4 bases and 1 base, with 17 bases remaining between them. The CDR3 coding sequence is TGTGCCAGCAGTTACCTCTCTCTAAGGGACAGCAATCAGCCCCAGCATTTT. Translating gives CASSYLSLRDSNQPQHF. The variable domain in full, with the rest retrieved from reference TRBV28 and TRBJ1-5, is DVKVTQSSRYLVKRTGEKVFLECVQDMDHENMFWYRQDPGLGLRLIYFSYDVKMKEKGDIPEGYSVSREKKERFSLILESASTNQTSMYLCASSYLSLRDSNQPQHFGDGTRLSIL.

The chain couples TRBV19 to TRBJ2-1; D is possibly TRBD1 (6 bases). This CDR3 is 16 amino acids long. Trimming cost V 5 bases and J 5 bases, with 19 bases left between them. Germline V CDR1 and CDR2: LNHDA, SQIVND (reference sequence). DNA of the CDR3: TGTGCCAGTAGTCCGACAGTAGGGTGGGGGCACAATGAGCAGTTCTTC. It yields the protein CASSPTVGWGHNEQFF.

V usage is TRBV19 and J usage is TRBJ1-1, with D tentatively TRBD1 (5 bases). V was clipped by 1 base and J by 6 bases, with 9 bases between them. Germline CDR1 LNHDA, CDR2 SQIVND (reference sequence). The CDR3 sequence is 13 residues long. The CDR3 region is CASSIARAAEAFF. CDR3 DNA sequence: TGTGCCAGTAGTATAGCCAGGGCTGCTGAAGCTTTCTTT.

This sequence joins TRBV18 and TRBJ1-1; D not certain. The CDR3 sequence is 15 residues long. V was pared by 1 base and J by 1 base, with 10 bases between. Germline CDR1 KGHSH, CDR2 LQKENI. The CDR3 nucleotides read TGTGCCAGCTCACCACGGATGACTTCGAACACTGAAGCTTTCTTT. Encoded protein: CASSPRMTSNTEAFF.

As to this clone: The junction and the germline gene differ at one end; a read error may be behind it. The chain joins TRBV7-7 to TRBJ2-1; TRBD2 agrees at 9 bases. Germline CDR1 SSHAT, CDR2 FNYEAQ (reference sequence). The CDR3 length is 18 residues. The CDR3 DNA is TGTGCTAGCAGCTTAAGGGCTAGCGGGAACCTGGCTTACAATGAGCAGTTCTTC. Its protein is CASSLRASGNLAYNEQFF.

The rearrangement joins TRBV15 to TRBJ1-4; unclear D gene. The CDR3 runs to 17 residues. V was pared by 3 bases and J by 5 bases, with 19 bases between. The germline V gene has CDR1 LNHNV and CDR2 YYDKDF (reference sequence). CDR3 nucleotides: TGTGCCACCAGCAGGCAAAGCCCCTGGCTCCCAAATGAAAAACTGTTTTTT. This sequence encodes CATSRQSPWLPNEKLFF.